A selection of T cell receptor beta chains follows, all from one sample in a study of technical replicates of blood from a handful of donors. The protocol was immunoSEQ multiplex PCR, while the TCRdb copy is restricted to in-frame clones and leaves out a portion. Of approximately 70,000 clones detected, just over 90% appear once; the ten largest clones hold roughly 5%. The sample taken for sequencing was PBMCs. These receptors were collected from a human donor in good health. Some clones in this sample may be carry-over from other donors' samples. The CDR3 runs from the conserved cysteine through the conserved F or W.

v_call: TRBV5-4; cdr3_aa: CASRSGLADEQYF
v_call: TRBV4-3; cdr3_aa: CASSQDRSPEIGQALAWGYTF
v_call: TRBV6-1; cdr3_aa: CASSEMSGGGNQPQHF
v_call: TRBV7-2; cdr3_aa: CASSLEGWYGYGYTF
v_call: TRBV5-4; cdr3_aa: CASSPALSPKETQYF
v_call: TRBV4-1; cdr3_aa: CASSQIAGLETQYF
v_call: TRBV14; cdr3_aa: CASSQDLADNYGYTF
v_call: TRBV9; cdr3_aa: CASSVGTSGYYEQYF
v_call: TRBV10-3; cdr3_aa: CAISIGTGAGDTQYF
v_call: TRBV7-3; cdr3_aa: CASSPFSGNNEQFF
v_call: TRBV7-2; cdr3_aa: CASSNDRFQETQYF
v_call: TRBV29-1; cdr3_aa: CSAIRGLNQPQHF
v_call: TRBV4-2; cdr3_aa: CASSQSGHTWADTQYF
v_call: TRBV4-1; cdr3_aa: CASSQYRNTEAFF
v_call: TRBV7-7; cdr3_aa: CASSIRTGDMETQYF
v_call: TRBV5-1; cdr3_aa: CASSLGFTWEGTDTQYF
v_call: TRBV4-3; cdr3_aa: CASSQNTGRFNEQFF
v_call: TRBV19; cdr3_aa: CASSRGSHTDTQYF
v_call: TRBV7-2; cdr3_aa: CASRINGASGGYEQYF
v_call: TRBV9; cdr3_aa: CASSPRGAALYGYTF
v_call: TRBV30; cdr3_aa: CAGEITGGEIYGYTF
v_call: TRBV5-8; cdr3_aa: CASSLDTGLNHQPQHF
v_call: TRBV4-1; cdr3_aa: CASSSEGAGNQPQHF
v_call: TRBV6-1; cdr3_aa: CASIGGKGGSYEQYF
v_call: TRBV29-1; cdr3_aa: CSVPMTSSEQYF
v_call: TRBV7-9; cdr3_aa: CASSSGGGYSYEQYF